These 24 T cell receptor beta chains originate from one sample sequenced in a study of CD8 T cells in Susac syndrome. Random hexamers were used to reverse transcribe an amount of about 0.45 to 1 ug RNA. TCRdb called the immunoSEQ multiplex PCR reads again in MiXCR, with one record for every CDR3 protein. In the table there are 120,000 or so distinct CDR3 sequences, about 94% of which are singletons. Material for sequencing was CD8+ T cells from PBMCs. All receptors come from a human donor with Susac syndrome.

The CDR3, as DNA: TGTGCCAGCCGGGACAGAGATTTATACGAGCAGTACTTC. This gives the protein CASRDRDLYEQYF. This sequence joins TRBV28 and TRBJ2-7; 7 bases are shared with TRBD1. V trimming: 8 bases; J trimming: 4 bases; junction bases outside the gene matches: 8. This CDR3 is built from 13 residues. CDR1 is MDHEN and CDR2 is SYDVKM in the germline V gene.

The chain's CDR3 is CASRASLGETQYF. The CDR3 DNA sequence: TGTGCCAGCAGGGCTTCCCTGGGGGAGACCCAGTACTTC. This chain uses TRBV2 with TRBJ2-5; no firm D call. The CDR3 contains 13 residues. The V gene's germline CDR1 is SNHLY and CDR2 FYNNEI. Deletions cut 6 bases from V and 5 bases from J, with 13 bases between.

The V and J genes are TRBV4-1 and TRBJ1-4; TRBD1 might be the D (6 bases). Germline V gene data show CDR1 as MGHRA and CDR2 as YSYEKL. The CDR3 runs 14 residues. V dropped 3 bases and J dropped 6 bases, with 11 bases sitting between them. As DNA, the CDR3 is TGCGCCAGCAGCCATCTCAGGGGTGATGAAAAACTGTTTTTT. Protein sequence: CASSHLRGDEKLFF.

V is TRBV9 and J is TRBJ2-7; the D gene is possibly TRBD2 (5 bases). The CDR3 has 14 residues. Trimming shortened V by 3 bases and J by 5 bases, and 15 bases separated the two germline ends. The germline V gene encodes CDR1 SGDLS and CDR2 YYNGEE. The CDR3 loop reads CASSASGGQDEQYF. The CDR3 region has the DNA TGTGCCAGCAGCGCGAGCGGTGGGCAGGACGAGCAGTACTTC. The complete variable domain, with remaining parts taken from reference TRBV9 and TRBJ2-7, reads DSGVTQTPKHLITATGQRVTLRCSPRSGDLSVYWYQQSLDQGLQFLIQYYNGEERAKGNILERFSAQQFPDLHSELNLSSLELGDSALYFCASSASGGQDEQYFGPGTRLTVT.

V and J are TRBV28 and TRBJ2-1; the D gene could be TRBD1 or TRBD2 (5 bases each). CDR3 length: 13 residues. Germline CDR1 reads MDHEN; CDR2 reads SYDVKM. V shed 6 bases and J shed 4 bases, with 10 bases lying between them. In nucleotides, the CDR3 is TGTGCCAGCAGGGGGGACCCGTACAATGAGCAGTTCTTC. Amino acid sequence: CASRGDPYNEQFF.

The rearrangement joins TRBV4-3 to TRBJ2-5; D is undetermined. The CDR3 length is 14 residues. Looked up from germline, CDR1 is LGHNA and CDR2 is YSLEER. Between the trimmed V and J ends, which lost 0 bases and 5 bases, there was a span of 10 bases. This chain's CDR3 is CASSQEEGLETQYF. The CDR3 DNA follows: TGCGCCAGCAGCCAAGAGGAAGGGCTTGAGACCCAGTACTTC.

This clonotype was seen a few times. The chain couples TRBV11-2 to TRBJ1-2; unclear D gene. The CDR3 is 11 amino acids. The V end lost 1 base, the J end lost 7 bases, and 4 bases lay between the germline ends. Germline values: CDR1 SGHAT, CDR2 FQNNGV. CDR3 sequence: CASSLGLGYTF. In DNA form, the CDR3 reads TGTGCCAGCAGCTTAGGCCTTGGCTACACCTTC.

The V gene is TRBV7-9, the J gene TRBJ2-7; 11 bases align to TRBD1. After removal of 4 bases from V and 5 bases from J, the junction contained 4 bases not matched to a gene. The CDR3 covers 14 residues. Germline CDR1 and CDR2: SEHNR and FQNEAQ (reference sequence). In nucleotides, the CDR3 is TGTGCCAGCAGCTCGGGACAGGGGGAACACGAGCAGTACTTC. This gives the protein CASSSGQGEHEQYF.

The table lists this clonotype with a count of one. CDR3: CASSHRRGFGEAFF. The CDR3 DNA is TGTGCCAGCAGCCACCGAAGGGGGTTCGGAGAAGCTTTCTTT. The chain links TRBV4-2 to TRBJ1-1; TRBD1 might be the D (6 bases). Germline CDR1 is LGHNA and CDR2 is YNFKEQ. This CDR3 comprises 14 residues. The ends were cut back, 3 bases at V and 8 bases at J, with 16 bases in the middle.

The rearrangement links TRBV12-5 to TRBJ1-2; D possibly corresponds to TRBD1 (6 bases). CDR1 and CDR2 from the germline V gene are LGHNT and FRNRAP. Trimming pared 3 bases from V and 4 bases from J, leaving 12 bases between. The CDR3 has 14 residues. CDR3 sequence (DNA): TGTGCTAGTGGTTTACGGGGGGCTGTCTATGGCTACACCTTC. It encodes CASGLRGAVYGYTF.

The chain joins TRBV5-1 to TRBJ2-1, with 12 bases fitting TRBD2. After removal of 1 base from V and 8 bases from J, the junction contained 4 bases not matched to a gene. Germline V CDR1 and CDR2: SGHRS, YFSETQ. The CDR3 runs to 15 residues. In nucleotides, the CDR3 is TGCGCCAGCAGCTTGTCTAGCGGGGGGGCCTATGAGCAGTTCTTC. It yields the protein CASSLSSGGAYEQFF.

This clonotype came up once. The genes are TRBV4-2 and TRBJ1-5; D is unclear. The ends were cut back, 1 base at V and 4 bases at J, with 5 bases in the middle. The length of the CDR3 is 13 residues. CDR1 LGHNA and CDR2 YNFKEQ come from the germline V gene. The CDR3 spells CASSQVVNQPQHF. The CDR3 DNA reads TGTGCCAGCAGCCAAGTGGTTAATCAGCCCCAGCATTTT.

The chain joins TRBV28 to TRBJ2-1; 7 nucleotides agree with TRBD1. This CDR3 has 15 residues. Losses at the gene ends were 5 bases for V and 6 bases for J; bases not matched to a gene: 10. CDR1 is MDHEN, CDR2 SYDVKM, per germline. CDR3 bases: TGTGCCAGCAGTCCAACCCCTGACAGGGTCAATGAGCAGTTCTTC. Its translation is CASSPTPDRVNEQFF.

V usage is TRBV5-1 and J usage is TRBJ1-2; D unresolved. This CDR3 contains 14 residues. Trimming stripped 0 bases from V and 8 bases from J, with 14 bases between. Germline loops: CDR1 SGHRS, CDR2 YFSETQ. The CDR3 protein is CASSLAIAGSGYTF. CDR3 bases: TGCGCCAGCAGCTTGGCCATTGCGGGGAGCGGCTACACCTTC.

The rearrangement joins TRBV20-1 to TRBJ1-5; the D is unclear. Germline V gene data show CDR1 as DFQATT and CDR2 as SNEGSKA (reference sequence). CDR3 length: 13 residues. Between the trimmed V and J ends, which lost 1 base and 4 bases, there was a span of 8 bases. The CDR3 DNA reads as TGCAGTGCTAGAGTTCTTCAGAATCAGCCCCAGCATTTT. The encoded protein is CSARVLQNQPQHF.

This chain links TRBV5-6 with TRBJ2-7; 8 nucleotides line up with TRBD1. The CDR3 extends over 16 amino acids. Looked up from germline, CDR1 is SGHDT and CDR2 is YYEEEE. Trimming cost V 2 bases and J 1 base; bases outside gene matches: 8. In nucleotides, the CDR3 is TGTGCCAGCAGCTTTCAACGGACAGGGCCATCCTACGAGCAGTACTTC. Protein product: CASSFQRTGPSYEQYF.

The chain employs TRBV6-2 or TRBV6-3 and TRBJ2-5; 10 nucleotides align to TRBD2. J was trimmed by 2 bases and V by 4 bases; bases with no gene match: 4. This CDR3 has 15 amino acids. The germline gives CDR1 MNHEY, CDR2 SVGEGT. CDR3 protein: CASSSGTSDQETQYF. CDR3 DNA sequence: TGTGCCAGCAGTTCCGGGACTAGCGATCAAGAGACCCAGTACTTC.

The gene calls are TRBV12-3 or TRBV12-4 and TRBJ2-1, with 8 bases identical to TRBD1. The V and J ends lost 5 bases and 3 bases, in that order; junction bases with no gene match: 3. The CDR3 sequence is 14 residues long. CDR3 loop: CASSHTGGYNEQFF. The DNA for the CDR3 is TGTGCCAGCAGTCATACAGGGGGCTACAATGAGCAGTTCTTC.

V and J are TRBV6-4 and TRBJ2-1, with D unclear. V lost 2 bases, J lost 8 bases, and 13 bases lay in between. This CDR3 is built from 14 residues. Germline V gene lookup returns CDR1 MRHNA and CDR2 SNTAGT. The CDR3 protein is CASSDQSGLDEQFF. The CDR3 DNA reads as TGTGCCAGCAGTGACCAGAGTGGATTGGATGAGCAGTTCTTC.

The chain is built from TRBV20-1 and TRBJ1-1; the D gene is possibly TRBD1 (5 bases). Per the germline V gene, CDR1 is DFQATT and CDR2 is SNEGSKA (reference sequence). The CDR3 extends over 16 amino acids. V was cut by 0 bases and J by 1 base, with 15 bases left in between. CDR3 residues: CSARDSGTVGNTEAFF. In DNA, the CDR3 is TGCAGTGCTAGAGATTCAGGGACCGTGGGGAACACTGAAGCTTTCTTT.

The chain combines TRBV30 with TRBJ1-2, with TRBD1 identical over 7 bases. J lost 4 bases, V lost 2 bases, and 7 bases had no gene match. Germline V gene sequence: CDR1 GTSNPN, CDR2 SVGIG (reference sequence). This CDR3 region has 14 residues. The chain's CDR3 is CAWSQGEDGYGYTF. The CDR3 region has the DNA TGTGCCTGGAGTCAGGGGGAGGATGGCTATGGCTACACCTTC.

This chain connects TRBV12-3 or TRBV12-4 to TRBJ2-7; 7 nucleotides agree with TRBD2. V lost 5 bases to trimming and J lost 4 bases; unmatched junction nucleotides: 8. This CDR3 is built from 14 residues. CDR3 in amino acids: CASSPSGTTYEQYF. DNA for the CDR3: TGTGCCAGCAGTCCATCCGGGACTACATACGAGCAGTACTTC.

The chain links TRBV7-9 to TRBJ1-1; D is uncertain. CDR1 is SEHNR and CDR2 is FQNEAQ in the germline V gene (reference sequence). The CDR3 loop spans 14 amino acids. The ends were cut back, 5 bases at V and 3 bases at J, with 13 bases in the middle. Here the CDR3 reads CASSRVGSDTEAFF. DNA for the CDR3: TGTGCCAGCAGCCGTGTGGGGTCGGACACTGAAGCTTTCTTT.

CDR3 DNA: TGTGCCAGCAGCTTAGGGGGCACATCCTACCAGCGGGGTTCACCCCTCCACTTT. Translating it yields CASSLGGTSYQRGSPLHF. This chain joins TRBV11-2 and TRBJ1-6, with D maybe TRBD1 (5 bases). This CDR3 contains 18 residues. V lost 1 base, J lost 9 bases, and 22 bases lay in between. Germline-derived CDR1 and CDR2 are SGHAT and FQNNGV.